This T cell receptor (beta chain) was identified in a study of siplizumab effects on memory and regulatory T cells. This clone came up once. CDR3 length equals 16 residues. CDR1 and CDR2 (germline): MNHEY, SMNVEV (reference sequence). The V end lost 6 bases, the J end lost 1 base, and 18 bases lay between the germline ends. Using immunoSEQ multiplex PCR, the repertoire was profiled, and TCRdb retains in-frame clones only, with some absent. The sample comprises about 100,000 clones, about 90% of which are singletons, and roughly 1% rests with the top ten. The chain recombines TRBV27 with TRBJ1-1; D not resolved. This clonotype was sampled from a human donor in good health. The sample comprised CD4+ T cells sorted from blood. Here the CDR3 DNA reads TGTGCCAGCAGCCCACAAGGATTAGACAAGAACACTGAAGCTTTCTTT. Translated: CASSPQGLDKNTEAFF.